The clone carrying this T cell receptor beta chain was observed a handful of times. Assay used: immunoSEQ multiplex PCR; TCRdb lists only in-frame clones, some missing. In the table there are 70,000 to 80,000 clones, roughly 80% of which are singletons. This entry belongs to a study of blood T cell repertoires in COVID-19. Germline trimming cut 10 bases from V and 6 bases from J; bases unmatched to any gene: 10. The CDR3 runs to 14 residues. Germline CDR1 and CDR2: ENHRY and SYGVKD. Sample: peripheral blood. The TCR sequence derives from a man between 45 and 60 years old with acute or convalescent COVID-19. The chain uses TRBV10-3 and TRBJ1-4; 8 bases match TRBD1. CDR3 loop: CATRTGYEDEKLFF. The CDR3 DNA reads TGTGCCACGCGGACAGGGTATGAGGATGAAAAACTGTTTTTT.